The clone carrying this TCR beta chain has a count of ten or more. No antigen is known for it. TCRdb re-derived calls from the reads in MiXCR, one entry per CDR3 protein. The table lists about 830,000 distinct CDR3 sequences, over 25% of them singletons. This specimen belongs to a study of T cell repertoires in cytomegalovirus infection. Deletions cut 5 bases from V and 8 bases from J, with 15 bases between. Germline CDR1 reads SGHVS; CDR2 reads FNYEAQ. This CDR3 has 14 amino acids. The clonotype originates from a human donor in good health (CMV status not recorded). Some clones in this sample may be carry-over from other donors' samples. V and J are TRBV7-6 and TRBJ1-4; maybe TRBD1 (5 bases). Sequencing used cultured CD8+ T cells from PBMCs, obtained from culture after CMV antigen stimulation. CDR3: CASSLRAEGEKLFF. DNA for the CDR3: TGTGCCAGCAGCCTCAGGGCGGAAGGGGAAAAACTGTTTTTT.